This T cell receptor beta chain was sequenced during a study of OX40 agonist ivuxolimab in advanced cancers. The CDR3 runs 15 residues. Trimming cost V 1 base and J 3 bases, with 10 bases left between them. The germline gives CDR1 SGHTA, CDR2 FQGNSA. Study-level results: Among patients with partial responses at 0.1-3.0 mg/kg, clonal expansion was among the lowest.

On this clone: Its antigen is still unknown.

Profiling relied on immunoSEQ multiplex PCR, and the TCRdb table lists in-frame clones only, not all of them. Among about 58,000 clones, approximately 80% were seen once, and the ten largest hold less than 2%. The source was CD4+ or CD8+ T cells sorted from blood, collected in a trial of the OX40 agonist ivuxolimab. The sequence was collected from an adult with an advanced solid tumor such as melanoma, head and neck, liver or kidney cancer. The gene calls are TRBV7-2 and TRBJ1-5; D is unresolved. The CDR3 sequence: CASSLVSGSNQPQHF. The DNA of the CDR3 is TGTGCCAGCAGCTTAGTGTCGGGTTCCAATCAGCCCCAGCATTTT.